Presented here are 16 T cell receptor beta chains from one specimen sequenced in a study of blood T cell repertoires in COVID-19 (dated by TCRdb to 2018 to 2021). Library construction relied on the immunoSEQ multiplex PCR assay. TCRdb retrieved this table from immuneACCESS and kept in-frame rearrangements only. Not all clones are present; in checked studies, unresolved V genes account for under half, and no reason is known for the remainder. The table for this sample lists approximately 74,000 clones; less than 95% of them were counted only once. The ten largest clones capture 4.5% to 5.5% of the sample. The sample was peripheral blood. These receptors originate from a woman aged 55-75 years with active COVID-19.

This clone was seen a few times. The chain links TRBV19 to TRBJ2-7, with D possibly matching TRBD2 (6 bases). Trimming took off 6 bases at V and 0 bases at J, with 15 bases between the two ends. Germline V gene data show CDR1 as LNHDA and CDR2 as SQIVND (reference sequence). This CDR3 is 15 amino acids long. The CDR3 nucleotides are TGTGCCAGTAGGAGGACGGGAGAAGGCTCCTACGAGCAGTACTTC. Its translation: CASRRTGEGSYEQYF. Looking up the rest from reference TRBV19 and TRBJ2-7 gives the full variable domain: DGGITQSPKYLFRKEGQNVTLSCEQNLNHDAMYWYRQDPGQGLRLIYYSQIVNDFQKGDIAEGYSVSREKKESFPLTVTSAQKNPTAFYLCASRRTGEGSYEQYFGPGTRLTVT.

The V and J genes are TRBV11-2 and TRBJ2-7; TRBD2 matches at 8 bases. CDR1 is SGHAT and CDR2 is FQNNGV in the germline V gene. Trimming removed 5 bases from V and 5 bases from J; junction bases left unmatched: 11. The CDR3 sequence is 15 residues long. CDR3 nucleotide sequence: TGTGCCAGCAGCCTCGTAGCGGGACTGGGTCACGAGCAGTACTTC. This translates into CASSLVAGLGHEQYF.

The J gene is TRBJ2-7, the V gene TRBV4-1; D might be TRBD2 (6 bases). The CDR3 is made up of 16 amino acids. With 1 base removed from V and 0 bases from J, the gap between germline ends came to 13 bases. Germline V CDR1 and CDR2: MGHRA, YSYEKL. CDR3 sequence: CASSQVWAGPSYEQYF. In DNA form, the CDR3 reads TGCGCCAGCAGCCAAGTGTGGGCGGGACCCTCCTACGAGCAGTACTTC.

The genes are TRBV3-1 (or the pseudogene TRBV3-2) and TRBJ2-2; D gene uncertain. V shed 1 base and J shed 1 base, with 4 bases lying between them. The CDR3 is made up of 14 amino acids. Germline V gives CDR1 LGHDT, CDR2 YNNKEL (reference sequence). Written as DNA, the CDR3 is TGTGCCAGCAGCCAAGCTGTGAACACCGGGGAGCTGTTTTTT. As protein: CASSQAVNTGELFF.

This chain joins TRBV3-1 (or the pseudogene TRBV3-2) and TRBJ2-2, with 7 bases lining up with TRBD1. The CDR3 has 14 amino acids. Germline V gene lookup returns CDR1 LGHDT and CDR2 YNNKEL (reference sequence). V trimming: 3 bases; J trimming: 5 bases; junction bases outside the gene matches: 3. The CDR3: CASSQIRGTGELFF. In DNA form, the CDR3 reads TGTGCCAGCAGCCAGATCAGGGGGACCGGGGAGCTGTTTTTT.

The CDR3 sequence is CASSLEGGKTQYF. CDR3 DNA: TGCGCCAGCAGCTTGGAAGGGGGCAAGACCCAGTACTTC. The chain has TRBV5-1 and TRBJ2-5; TRBD1 aligns across 7 bases. V gave up 0 bases and J gave up 6 bases; unmatched junction bases: 2. The CDR3 contains 13 residues. CDR1 SGHRS and CDR2 YFSETQ come from the germline V gene.

V is TRBV5-4 and J is TRBJ2-2, with a weak D call TRBD1 (5 bases). Germline V lookup: CDR1 SGHNT, CDR2 YYREEE (reference sequence). Deletions cut 3 bases from V and 5 bases from J, with 8 bases between. The CDR3 sequence is 13 residues long. The CDR3 nucleotides are TGTGCCAGCAGCTCGCAGGGAACCGGGGAGCTGTTTTTT. Translation gives CASSSQGTGELFF.

The rearrangement uses TRBV12-3 or TRBV12-4 and TRBJ1-2, with 7 bases aligning to TRBD1. The CDR3 totals 11 residues. Trimming took 7 bases from V and 8 from J; bases not matched to a gene: 4. CDR3 nucleotide sequence: TGTGCCAGCACAGGGGGTGGAGGCTACACCTTC. Amino acids: CASTGGGGYTF.

This clone came up once. This chain joins TRBV7-9 and TRBJ2-2, with D possibly TRBD1 on 6 matching bases. Germline CDR1 and CDR2: SEHNR and FQNEAQ (reference sequence). The CDR3 is 13 amino acids. The V and J ends lost 4 bases and 7 bases respectively, with 10 bases between them. The chain's CDR3 is CASSSQGYGELFF. The CDR3 nucleotides are TGTGCCAGCAGCTCACAGGGTTACGGGGAGCTGTTTTTT.

The rearrangement links TRBV3-1 (or the pseudogene TRBV3-2) to TRBJ2-1, with TRBD1 identical over 7 bases. CDR1 is LGHDT and CDR2 is YNNKEL in the germline V gene (reference sequence). The CDR3 loop spans 13 amino acids. V lost 1 base and J lost 12; bases outside the gene matches: 6. CDR3 coding DNA: TGTGCCAGCAGCCAAGTTCGACAGGGTGGGCAGTTCTTC. It translates to CASSQVRQGGQFF.

The chain uses TRBV5-1 and TRBJ2-5, with D tentatively TRBD2 (6 bases). The germline gives CDR1 SGHRS, CDR2 YFSETQ. Trimming removed 1 base from V and 4 bases from J, with 11 bases in between. The CDR3 totals 14 residues. CDR3 residues: CASSLSGGIETQYF. In nucleotides, the CDR3 is TGCGCCAGCAGCTTGTCGGGCGGGATAGAGACCCAGTACTTC.

The chain has TRBV18 and TRBJ2-5, with D possibly matching TRBD1 (5 bases). CDR1 KGHSH and CDR2 LQKENI come from the germline V gene. The CDR3 totals 16 residues. Trimming removed 3 bases at V and 1 base at J, with 15 bases between. DNA for the CDR3: TGTGCCAGCTCACCTCAGCACAGGCAAACCCAAGAGACCCAGTACTTC. The encoded protein is CASSPQHRQTQETQYF.

The rearrangement joins TRBV9 to TRBJ1-2; D not certain. Trimming took 0 bases from V and 4 from J, leaving 10 bases between them. This CDR3 is built from 14 residues. The germline CDR1 and CDR2 sequences are SGDLS and YYNGEE. The CDR3 protein is CASSVGARPYGYTF. As DNA, the CDR3 is TGTGCCAGCAGCGTAGGTGCCAGGCCCTATGGCTACACCTTC.

The gene calls are TRBV5-1 and TRBJ2-7; D perhaps matches TRBD1 (5 bases). The germline CDR1 and CDR2 sequences are SGHRS and YFSETQ. This CDR3 is built from 13 residues. V lost 1 base, J lost 4 bases, and 9 bases lay in between. The DNA of the CDR3 is TGCGCCAGCAGCTTGCAGGGTGGGTACGAGCAGTACTTC. This codes for CASSLQGGYEQYF.

This rearrangement joins TRBV10-2 to TRBJ2-5, with D perhaps TRBD2 (6 bases). Germline V gene data show CDR1 as WSHSY and CDR2 as SAAADI. This CDR3 region has 13 residues. V was cut by 8 bases and J by 5 bases, with 15 bases left in between. DNA for the CDR3: TGCGCCAGCGGGGGGAACCGGGGGGAGACCCAGTACTTC. Protein sequence: CASGGNRGETQYF.

CDR3 residues: CASSELTEDNSPLHF. DNA for the CDR3: TGTGCCAGCAGTGAATTGACAGAAGATAATTCACCCCTCCACTTT. The chain couples TRBV25-1 to TRBJ1-6; tentative D call: TRBD1 (5 bases). The CDR3 length is 15 residues. Germline lookup yields CDR1 MGHDK and CDR2 SYGVNS. V lost 1 base to trimming and J lost 5 bases, with 9 bases between them.